One and the same sample provided the 25 T cell receptor beta chains below, sequenced in a study of T-cell memory formation after mild COVID-19. TCRdb reprocessed the 5' RACE reads with MiXCR, giving one entry per CDR3 protein. The sample includes more than 300,000 distinct CDR3 sequences, roughly an eighth of them seen just once. Sequenced material: PBMCs or a T cell subset sorted from them (not recorded which). The source of these receptors is a man between 18 and 35 years old who had mild COVID-19 (a few samples of this study predate the infection). Cell type and time point are not known.

This clonotype was observed a handful of times. This rearrangement joins TRBV7-9 to TRBJ2-3; TRBD2 might be the D (5 bases). Germline values: CDR1 SEHNR, CDR2 FQNEAQ (reference sequence). The CDR3 totals 10 residues. The V gene lost 9 bases and the J gene lost 4 bases, with 5 bases spanning the gap. The CDR3 spells CASSADTQYF. As DNA, the CDR3 is TGTGCCAGTAGCGCAGATACGCAGTATTTT.

The chain carries TRBV6-2 or TRBV6-3 and TRBJ2-1; D uncertain. The V end lost 9 bases, the J end lost 10 bases, and 10 bases lay between the germline ends. The CDR3 spans 10 residues. In germline, CDR1 is MNHEY, CDR2 SVGEGT. CDR3 sequence (DNA): TGTGCCAGGGACGCTCGCGAGCAGTTCTTC. Amino acids: CARDAREQFF.

The chain links TRBV7-9 to TRBJ2-3; 11 positions agree with TRBD2. Unmatched junction bases numbered 5, after V lost 4 bases and J lost 2 bases. Germline V CDR1 and CDR2: SEHNR, FQNEAQ (reference sequence). The CDR3 is 16 residues long. The CDR3 DNA is TGTGCCAGCAGCTGGCTAGCGGGGGGAATCACAGATACGCAGTATTTT. Amino acids: CASSWLAGGITDTQYF.

The sample holds many counts of this clonotype. The chain combines TRBV3-1 with TRBJ1-6; D unresolved. Deletions cut 0 bases from V and 4 bases from J, with 7 bases between. The germline CDR1 and CDR2 sequences are LGHDT and YNNKEL (reference sequence). The CDR3 covers 15 residues. In DNA form, the CDR3 reads TGTGCCAGCAGCCAAGACCCAGGTTATAATTCACCCCTCCACTTT. This codes for CASSQDPGYNSPLHF.

The sample holds a few counts of this clonotype. The J gene is TRBJ2-1, the V gene TRBV4-1; D possibly uses TRBD1 or TRBD2 (7 bases each). The length of the CDR3 is 17 residues. Germline CDR1 reads MGHRA; CDR2 reads YSYEKL. With 0 bases removed from V and 1 base from J, the gap between germline ends came to 13 bases. CDR3 nucleotides: TGCGCCAGCAGCCAAGATGGGAGGGGGCGATCCTACAATGAGCAGTTCTTC. This encodes CASSQDGRGRSYNEQFF.

The chain carries TRBV6-2 or TRBV6-3 and TRBJ1-5, with TRBD1 identical over 9 bases. After removal of 3 bases from V and 5 bases from J, the junction contained 5 bases not matched to a gene. CDR3 length equals 15 residues. Germline V gene lookup returns CDR1 MNHEY and CDR2 SVGEGT. The CDR3 spells CASSYQDRGHQPQHF. CDR3 coding DNA: TGTGCCAGCAGTTATCAGGACAGGGGACATCAGCCCCAGCATTTT.

This clonotype was counted between two and nine times. Mismatch with germline at one junction end may stem from a read error. The chain links TRBV11-2 to TRBJ1-1; no definite D call. The CDR3 contains 13 residues. Per germline, CDR1 SGHAT and CDR2 FQNNGV. As DNA, the CDR3 is TGTGCCAGCAGCTTAGGGGCGAACGCTGAAGCTTTCTTT. The encoded protein is CASSLGANAEAFF.

This chain uses TRBV12-3 or TRBV12-4 with TRBJ1-6; D uncertain. CDR3 length equals 14 residues. V was cut by 3 bases and J by 6 bases, with 9 bases left in between. The CDR3 protein is CASSFAGLNSPLHF. CDR3 bases: TGTGCCAGCAGTTTTGCAGGCCTTAATTCACCCCTCCACTTT.

Ten or more counts support this clonotype. This chain's CDR3 is CASSPGLAGGANEQFF. The CDR3 bases are TGCGCCAGCAGCCCAGGACTAGCGGGAGGGGCGAATGAGCAGTTCTTC. J is TRBJ2-1 and V is TRBV5-1, with 15 bases aligning to TRBD2. CDR1 and CDR2 (germline): SGHRS, YFSETQ. The CDR3 spans 16 residues. Unmatched junction bases numbered 6, after V lost 4 bases and J lost 7 bases.

This clonotype showed up just a few times. The V call is TRBV4-1, the J call TRBJ2-5; tentatively, D is TRBD2 (5 bases). V was shortened by 4 bases and J by 0 bases, with 12 bases between the two germline ends. The CDR3 has 15 residues. Per germline, CDR1 MGHRA and CDR2 YSYEKL. CDR3 loop: CASSRGKADQETQYF. The CDR3 bases are TGCGCCAGCAGCCGAGGGAAAGCGGACCAAGAGACCCAGTACTTC.

This clonotype showed up just a few times. J is TRBJ2-3 and V is TRBV6-4; 10 bases are a match to TRBD1. The germline gives CDR1 MRHNA, CDR2 SNTAGT. Trimming removed 6 bases from V and 7 bases from J; junction bases left unmatched: 10. The CDR3 extends over 15 amino acids. The CDR3 loop reads CASRVSGQGSNTQYF. In nucleotides, the CDR3 is TGTGCCAGCAGAGTTTCGGGACAGGGGTCAAATACGCAGTATTTT.

This clonotype has a count of ten or more. The V and J genes are TRBV24-1 and TRBJ2-3, with 7 bases aligning to TRBD1. Germline assignment: CDR1 KGHDR and CDR2 SFDVKD. The CDR3 consists of 16 residues. J lost 0 bases, V lost 5 bases, and 7 bases had no gene match. Here the CDR3 reads CATSGGRGSSTDTQYF. CDR3 coding DNA: TGTGCCACCAGTGGGGGCAGGGGGTCCAGCACAGATACGCAGTATTTT.

This clonotype was counted between two and nine times. The V gene is TRBV6-5, the J gene TRBJ2-3, with TRBD1 identical over 7 bases. Germline assignment: CDR1 MNHEY and CDR2 SVGAGI. Losses at the gene ends were 0 bases for V and 0 bases for J; bases not matched to a gene: 9. CDR3 length: 18 amino acids. The CDR3 nucleotides are TGTGCCAGCAGTTACTCGACCAGGGACAGCCCTAGCACAGATACGCAGTATTTT. Residues: CASSYSTRDSPSTDTQYF.

This chain joins TRBV12-3 or TRBV12-4 and TRBJ2-7, with TRBD2 matching 8 bases. CDR3 length equals 11 residues. V shed 5 bases and J 6 bases; nucleotides not matched to a gene: 0. The DNA of the CDR3 is TGTGCCAGCAGTCGGGGGGGCGAGCAGTACTTC. It translates to CASSRGGEQYF.

This clonotype was seen repeatedly, ten times or more. The chain has TRBV13 and TRBJ2-1, with D perhaps matching TRBD2 (6 bases). This CDR3 comprises 15 residues. Deletions cut 0 bases from V and 9 bases from J, with 15 bases between. Germline CDR1 is PRHDT and CDR2 is FYEKMQ (reference sequence). CDR3 bases: TGTGCCAGCAGCTTAGGCGGGACTGACGAGGGTGAGCAGTTCTTC. Its protein product is CASSLGGTDEGEQFF.

The sample holds a few counts of this clonotype. The chain joins TRBV12-3 or TRBV12-4 to TRBJ2-3, with D perhaps matching TRBD1 (6 bases). Trimming removed 6 bases at V and 0 bases at J, with 16 bases between. The CDR3 extends over 16 amino acids. The CDR3 nucleotides are TGTGCCAGCAGAGGCGAGGACAGATCTAGCACAGATACGCAGTATTTT. Protein sequence: CASRGEDRSSTDTQYF.

The table lists this clonotype with a few counts. The chain carries TRBV11-2 and TRBJ2-1; 10 nucleotides match TRBD2. The V gene end was trimmed by 1 base and the J gene end by 2 bases; junction bases not matched to a gene: 2. Germline V gene data show CDR1 as SGHAT and CDR2 as FQNNGV. The CDR3 is 16 amino acids. CDR3 region: CASSLVSGGAYNEQFF. Written as DNA, the CDR3 is TGTGCCAGCAGCTTAGTCAGCGGGGGGGCCTACAATGAGCAGTTCTTC.

This clonotype was recorded a few times. The CDR3 region has the DNA TGCAGTTACCTGGGGGGGCGTGCAGATACGCAGTATTTT. Translation gives CSYLGGRADTQYF. V usage is TRBV20-1 and J usage is TRBJ2-3; the D gene is possibly TRBD2 (7 bases). This CDR3 contains 13 residues. CDR1 and CDR2 from the germline V gene are DFQATT and SNEGSKA (reference sequence). With 8 bases removed from V and 4 bases from J, the gap between germline ends came to 16 bases.

This rearrangement joins TRBV28 to TRBJ2-4, with D possibly being TRBD2 (6 bases). The CDR3 consists of 14 residues. CDR1 MDHEN and CDR2 SYDVKM come from the germline V gene. With 5 bases removed from V and 8 bases from J, the gap between germline ends came to 16 bases. DNA for the CDR3: TGTGCCAGCAGTCCTACGGGAGCTGGATACATTCAGTACTTC. It translates to CASSPTGAGYIQYF.

This clonotype was picked up many times. The gene calls are TRBV2 and TRBJ1-6, with TRBD1 identical over 8 bases. Trimming removed 6 bases from V and 0 bases from J; junction bases left unmatched: 4. Germline V gives CDR1 SNHLY, CDR2 FYNNEI. This CDR3 region has 16 residues. CDR3 in DNA: TGTGCCAGCAGGGACAGGGCCAGCTCCTATAATTCACCCCTCCACTTT. It codes for CASRDRASSYNSPLHF. Full variable domain (rest looked up from reference TRBV2 and TRBJ1-6): EPEVTQTPSHQVTQMGQEVILRCVPISNHLYFYWYRQILGQKVEFLVSFYNNEISEKSEIFDDQFSVERPDGSNFTLKIRSTKLEDSAMYFCASRDRASSYNSPLHFGNGTRLTVT.

The rearrangement links TRBV5-6 to TRBJ2-3, with TRBD1 matching over 8 bases. J gave up 6 bases and V 1 base, and 7 bases lay outside the gene matches. Per the germline V gene, CDR1 is SGHDT and CDR2 is YYEEEE. CDR3 size: 15 residues. CDR3 in DNA: TGTGCCAGCAGCTTGATCAACAGGGGGTTCGATACGCAGTATTTT. Protein: CASSLINRGFDTQYF.

This chain joins TRBV6-2 or TRBV6-3 and TRBJ2-6, with D unresolved. Per germline, CDR1 MNHEY and CDR2 SVGEGT. V lost 2 bases and J 4 bases, leaving 6 bases between the germline ends. The CDR3 has 14 residues. CDR3 sequence: CASSYTGGANVLTF. The CDR3 nucleotides read TGTGCCAGCAGTTACACCGGGGGGGCCAACGTCCTGACTTTC.

This clonotype has ten or more counts. CDR3 DNA: TGTGCCAGCAGCTTATCAGGGGGCACTGAAGCTTTCTTT. It encodes CASSLSGGTEAFF. The chain combines TRBV7-3 with TRBJ1-1; 7 bases agree with TRBD1. The germline gives CDR1 SGHTA, CDR2 FQGTGA. The CDR3 loop spans 13 amino acids. V lost 2 bases to trimming and J lost 4 bases; unmatched junction nucleotides: 1.

The V gene is TRBV6-5, the J gene TRBJ1-2; possible D gene TRBD1, 6 bases. CDR3 length: 14 residues. Germline V gene sequence: CDR1 MNHEY, CDR2 SVGAGI. Trimming shortened V by 6 bases and J by 4 bases, and 15 bases separated the two germline ends. The CDR3 is CASRSGQRIYGYTF. As DNA, the CDR3 is TGTGCCAGCAGGTCCGGACAGCGTATCTATGGCTACACCTTC.

The table lists this clonotype with a few counts. The J gene is TRBJ2-1, the V gene TRBV7-3, with 10 bases matching TRBD1. The V gene's germline CDR1 is SGHTA and CDR2 FQGTGA. The CDR3 has 15 amino acids. V was clipped by 2 bases and J by 4 bases; unmatched bases: 2. The CDR3 spells CASSLDRGQYNEQFF. As DNA, the CDR3 is TGTGCCAGCAGCTTAGACAGGGGGCAATACAATGAGCAGTTCTTC. The full variable domain, in which reference TRBV7-3 and TRBJ2-1 provide the parts outside the CDR3, is GAGVSQTPSNKVTEKGKYVELRCDPISGHTALYWYRQSLGQGPEFLIYFQGTGAADDSGLPNDRFFAVRPEGSVSTLKIQRTERGDSAVYLCASSLDRGQYNEQFFGPGTRLTVL.